The clone carrying this T cell receptor (beta chain) appeared a few times. Its matching antigen is unknown. This CDR3 spans 18 amino acids. Germline values: CDR1 KGHDR, CDR2 SFDVKD. The V gene end was trimmed by 3 bases and the J gene end by 6 bases; junction bases not matched to a gene: 11. RNA transcripts gave rise to amplified TCR beta CDR3 regions. Primed by the HTBI set, a first-round RT-PCR was run on the TCR CDR3. A single record per CDR3 protein comes from TCRdb applying MiXCR to the multiplex PCR reads. The sample records 300,000 to 400,000 distinct CDR3 sequences, around 14% being singletons. These data belong to a study of T cells in Graves' hyperthyroidism and ophthalmopathy. Study-wide results and caveats: In validation, the model predicted ophthalmopathy. These predictions came a median about 6.5 months before onset. Most thyroid-expanded clonotypes above 0.001 were also found in blood.

The V gene is TRBV24-1, the J gene TRBJ1-4; 11 nucleotides align to TRBD1. This TCR derives from an older woman with Graves' hyperthyroidism. Sequencing was done on a sample of blood. The CDR3 nucleotides are TGTGCCACCAGTGATCCGGGACAGGGGGACGCCAGTGATGAAAAACTGTTTTTT. Translated, it gives CATSDPGQGDASDEKLFF.